This T cell receptor beta chain was sequenced during a study of monozygotic twins with inflammatory bowel disease (dated by TCRdb to 2018 to 2020). A note on the overall study: The full study comprised approximately 28 monozygotic twin pairs: nine German pairs (four IBD-concordant, five IBD-discordant) and 19 IBD-discordant Danish pairs. The search for disease-associated traits relied mainly on comparing IBD patients with their genetically identical healthy co-twins within discordant pairs. Each individual had, on average, about 151 000 unique TCRalpha sequences and 181 000 unique TCRbeta sequences available for analysis.

The library was prepared using 5' RACE. For each TCR library, 3,000 to 3,500 ng of total RNA was used. For each sample, cDNA synthesis with SMARTScribe reverse transcriptase was split into eight separate reactions. During cDNA synthesis, template switching was used to introduce unique molecular identifiers that contained a 6-nucleotide sample barcode. TCRalpha and TCRbeta cDNA was amplified by two nested PCRs of 16 and 9 cycles, with bead purification after each PCR. Before amplification, the cDNA was treated with uracil DNA-glycosylase and purified using the QIAquick PCR purification kit. The second PCR was the step at which Illumina TruSeq-compatible adapters and sample-specific barcodes were added. Library quality and concentration were assessed using TapeStation and Qubit, and about 5 ng of each library was pooled. Sequencing of the pooled libraries was done on an Illumina HiSeq2500 single-index Rapid Run using custom sequencing primers and 2 x 100 bp reads. Concerning the study's data processing: PCR and sequencing errors were corrected by UMI-based consensus assembly using MiGEC version 1.2.6. MiXCR version 2.1.1 handled V(D)J alignment, clonotype assembly and CDR3 extraction. Gene usage, clonotype sharing and MAIT/NKT TCR abundance were normalised by analysing the top 1000, 10 000 and 20 000 clonotypes per sample. After downsampling to 27 000 UMIs, diversity was calculated as the inverse Simpson index using the vegan R package. Statistical testing used paired Mann-Whitney U tests on the discordant twin pairs and applied Benjamini-Hochberg correction for multiple testing. TCRdb reprocessed the reads and provides one entry for every CDR3 protein sequence; no DNA is given. The V and J calls follow TCRdb's processing rather than the paper's. The sample table on file contains 400,000 to 500,000 distinct CDR3 sequences. The ten top clones hold 2.4% of the sample.

Broader findings and caveats from the paper: Measured by the inverse Simpson index, TCRbeta repertoire diversity was lower in IBD patients than in their healthy co-twins. Distinction between different T cell subtypes could not be achieved in the analysis. No difference in repertoire similarity was observed between concordant and discordant twins, possibly owing to limited statistical power. Because patients were on differing immunosuppressive treatments, the repertoires may have picked up extra background noise and inter-individual variability. Fewer clonotypes were shared with other individuals by IBD patients than by healthy twins, most markedly in patients showing signs of disease activity. No single strong signal or clonotype linked to IBD turned up in the results, so the idea that one exists was not supported.

The germline V gene sets CDR1 to SGHRS and CDR2 to YFSETQ. Inclusive of the bounding cysteine and phenylalanine, the CDR3 is 15 residues long. No DNA appears here. From each donor, a roughly 2.3 ml peripheral blood sample was drawn into PAXgene tubes and stored at -80 degrees C. Without any T cell sorting, total RNA was extracted from whole blood using the PAXgene blood miRNA kit on an automated QIAcube. Peripheral blood from monozygotic twin pairs, either concordant or discordant for inflammatory bowel disease, underwent deep TCRalpha and TCRbeta repertoire profiling that used unique molecular barcoding. Smoking habits were recorded for all twin pairs, and individuals were classified as current, former or never smokers. Comments on this clonotype: The antigen it binds to is not known.

The sequence links TRBV5-1 to TRBJ2-2; there is no DNA to check the TCRdb D call of TRBD1. The clonotype was recovered from a human donor with ulcerative colitis or Crohn's disease, or a healthy co-twin of an affected twin (not recorded which). The sample comprised blood. Here the CDR3 is given as CASSPRTGDTGELFF.